This is a list of T cell receptor beta chains from one sample in a study of T cell responses to AZD1222 COVID-19 vaccine. The method was immunoSEQ multiplex PCR; TCRdb's version includes in-frame clones alone and lacks a portion of them. The data hold approximately 45,000 clones, with roughly 89% observed a single time. The specimen was peripheral blood, collected 28 days after the second AZD1222 dose. The receptors derive from an adult who received the AZD1222 COVID-19 vaccine. CDR3s leave out the opening cysteine and the closing phenylalanine or tryptophan.

v_call cdr3_aa
TRBV5-1 ASSLARAGYEKLF
TRBV5-6 ASSLGSVNEKLF
TRBV5-4 ASSLGQGLAKNIQY
TRBV19 ASTNGGHGNQPQH
TRBV2 ASTLSGGSQPQH
TRBV3-1/TRBV3-2 ASSTRTDTGYWSGANVLT
TRBV5-4 ASSGGDSYEQY
TRBV3-1/TRBV3-2 ASSQDSGLAGVETQY
TRBV23-1 ASSQTHPGEGAGNEQF
TRBV10-1 ASSDLRADYNEQF
TRBV4-1 ASSQEFRADNSPLH
TRBV2 ASSEENLGEKLF
TRBV10-3 AIGTNYEQY
TRBV2 ASSLSGTRTYEQY
TRBV6-5 ASSYREGAPNEQF
TRBV4-3 ASSHGLVDEQY